This T cell receptor beta chain was profiled in a study of cytomegalovirus exposure and HLA in healthy donors. The primer mix had 60 Vbeta and 13 Jbeta primers. Some clones are missing from TCRdb's copy, which holds only in-frame ones; the method was immunoSEQ multiplex PCR. In the table there are some 150,000 clones, approximately 75% of which are singletons. The CDR3 extends over 12 amino acids. Trimming cost V 5 bases and J 11 bases; bases outside gene matches: 4. Looked up from germline, CDR1 is SEHNR and CDR2 is FQNEAQ (reference sequence). The V gene is TRBV7-9, the J gene TRBJ1-5; 9 bases match TRBD1. The clonotype was recovered from a man aged 45-65 years in good health and CMV-seropositive. Sequenced input: PBMCs. The CDR3 sequence is CASSLGQGTQHF. The DNA for the CDR3 is TGTGCCAGCAGCCTAGGACAGGGGACCCAGCATTTT. The full variable domain, rest sourced from reference TRBV7-9 and TRBJ1-5, is DTGVSQNPRHKITKRGQNVTFRCDPISEHNRLYWYRQTLGQGPEFLTYFQNEAQLEKSRLLSDRFSAERPKGSFSTLEIQRTEQGDSAMYLCASSLGQGTQHFGDGTRLSIL.